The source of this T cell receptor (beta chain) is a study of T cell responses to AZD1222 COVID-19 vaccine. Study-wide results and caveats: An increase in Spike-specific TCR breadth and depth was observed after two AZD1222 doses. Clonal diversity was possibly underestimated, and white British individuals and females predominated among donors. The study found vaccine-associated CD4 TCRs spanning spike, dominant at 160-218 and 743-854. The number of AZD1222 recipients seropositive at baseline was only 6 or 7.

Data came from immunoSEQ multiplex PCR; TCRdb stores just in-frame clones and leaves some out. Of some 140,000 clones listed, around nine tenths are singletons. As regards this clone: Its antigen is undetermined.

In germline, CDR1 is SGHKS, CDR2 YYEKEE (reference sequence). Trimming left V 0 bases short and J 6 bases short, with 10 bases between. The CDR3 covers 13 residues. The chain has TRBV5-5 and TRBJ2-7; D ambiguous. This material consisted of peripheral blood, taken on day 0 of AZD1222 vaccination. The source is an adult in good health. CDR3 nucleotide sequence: TGTGCCAGCAGCTTGGCCCTGCGTAGCGAGCAGTACTTC. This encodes CASSLALRSEQYF.